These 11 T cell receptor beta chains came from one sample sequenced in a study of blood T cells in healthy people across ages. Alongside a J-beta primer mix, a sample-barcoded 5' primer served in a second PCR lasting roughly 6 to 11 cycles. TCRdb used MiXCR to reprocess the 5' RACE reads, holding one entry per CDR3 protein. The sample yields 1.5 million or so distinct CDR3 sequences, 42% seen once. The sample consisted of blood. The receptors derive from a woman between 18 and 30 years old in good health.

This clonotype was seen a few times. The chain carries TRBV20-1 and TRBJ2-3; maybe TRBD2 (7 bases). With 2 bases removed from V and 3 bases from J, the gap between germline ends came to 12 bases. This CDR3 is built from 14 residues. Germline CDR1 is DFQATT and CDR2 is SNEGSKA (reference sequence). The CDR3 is CSARKGGGTDTQYF. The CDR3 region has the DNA TGCAGTGCTAGAAAAGGGGGAGGGACAGATACGCAGTATTTT.

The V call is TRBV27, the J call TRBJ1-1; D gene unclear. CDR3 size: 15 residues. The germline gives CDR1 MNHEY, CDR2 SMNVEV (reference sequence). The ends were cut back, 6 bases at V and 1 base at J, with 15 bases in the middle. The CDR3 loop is CASSLRALSNTEAFF. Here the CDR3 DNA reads TGTGCCAGCAGCCTAAGGGCCCTCTCGAACACTGAAGCTTTCTTT.

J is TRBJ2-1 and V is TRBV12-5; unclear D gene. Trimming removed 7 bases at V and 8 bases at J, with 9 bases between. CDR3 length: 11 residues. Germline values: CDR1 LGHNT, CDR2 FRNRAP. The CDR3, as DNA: TGTGCTAGTGCCAGACGCGATGAGCAGTTCTTC. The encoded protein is CASARRDEQFF.

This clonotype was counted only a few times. CDR3 nucleotides: TGTGCCAGCAGCCAAGATCCGCTGGGACTCCTAGAAAACACAGATACGCAGTATTTT. This translates into CASSQDPLGLLENTDTQYF. The chain has TRBV3-1 and TRBJ2-3; perhaps TRBD2 as D (6 bases). This CDR3 has 19 amino acids. The V gene's germline CDR1 is LGHDT and CDR2 YNNKEL (reference sequence). The ends were cut back, 0 bases at V and 2 bases at J, with 21 bases in the middle.

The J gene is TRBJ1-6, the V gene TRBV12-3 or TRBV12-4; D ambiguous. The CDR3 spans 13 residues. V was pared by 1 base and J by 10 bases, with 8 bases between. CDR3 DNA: TGTGCCAGCAGTTTAGACAAAGACTCACCCCTCCACTTT. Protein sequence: CASSLDKDSPLHF.

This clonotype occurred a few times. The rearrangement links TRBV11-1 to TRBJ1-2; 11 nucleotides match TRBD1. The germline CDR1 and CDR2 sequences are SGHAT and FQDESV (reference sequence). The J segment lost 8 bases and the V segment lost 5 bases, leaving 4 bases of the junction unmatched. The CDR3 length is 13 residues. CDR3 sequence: CASSRTGGRGYTF. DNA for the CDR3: TGTGCCAGCAGCCGGACAGGGGGCCGCGGCTACACCTTC. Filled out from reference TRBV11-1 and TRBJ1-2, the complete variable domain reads EAEVAQSPRYKITEKSQAVAFWCDPISGHATLYWYRQILGQGPELLVQFQDESVVDDSQLPKDRFSAERLKGVDSTLKIQPAELGDSAMYLCASSRTGGRGYTFGSGTRLTVV.

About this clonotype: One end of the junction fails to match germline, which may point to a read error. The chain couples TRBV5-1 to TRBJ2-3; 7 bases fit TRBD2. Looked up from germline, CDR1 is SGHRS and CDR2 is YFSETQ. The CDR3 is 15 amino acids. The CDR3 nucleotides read TGTGCCAGCAGCTGGGGGGGAGCGGCCCGGGATACGCAGTATTTT. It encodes CASSWGGAARDTQYF. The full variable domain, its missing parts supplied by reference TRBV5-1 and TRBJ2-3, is KAGVTQTPRYLIKTRGQQVTLSCSPISGHRSVSWYQQTPGQGLQFLFEYFSETQRNKGNFPGRFSGRQFSNSRSEMNVSTLELGDSALYLCASSWGGAARDTQYFGPGTRLTVL.

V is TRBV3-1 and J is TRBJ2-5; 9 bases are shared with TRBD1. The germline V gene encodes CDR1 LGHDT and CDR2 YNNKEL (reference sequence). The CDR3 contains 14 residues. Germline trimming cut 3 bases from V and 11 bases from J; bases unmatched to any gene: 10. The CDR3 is CASSHRTGGGEQYF. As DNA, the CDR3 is TGTGCCAGCAGCCACCGTACAGGGGGCGGTGAGCAGTACTTC.

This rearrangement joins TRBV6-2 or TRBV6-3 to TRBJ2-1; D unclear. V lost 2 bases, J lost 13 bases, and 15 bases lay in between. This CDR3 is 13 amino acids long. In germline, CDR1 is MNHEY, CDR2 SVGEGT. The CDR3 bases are TGTGCCAGCAGTTACGTAGTACAAGAGACCCAGTTCTTC. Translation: CASSYVVQETQFF.

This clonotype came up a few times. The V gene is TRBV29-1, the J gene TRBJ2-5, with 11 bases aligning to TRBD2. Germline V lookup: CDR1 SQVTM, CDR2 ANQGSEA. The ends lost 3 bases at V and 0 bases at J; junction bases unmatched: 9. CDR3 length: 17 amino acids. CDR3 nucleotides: TGCAGCGTTGAGAGGTCTAGCGGGAGGTTGTACCAAGAGACCCAGTACTTC. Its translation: CSVERSSGRLYQETQYF.

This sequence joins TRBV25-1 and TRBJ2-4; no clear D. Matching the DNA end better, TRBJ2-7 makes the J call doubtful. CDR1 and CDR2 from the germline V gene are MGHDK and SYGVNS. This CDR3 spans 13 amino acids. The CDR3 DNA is TGTGCCAGCAGTGAATACGCCCCCTACGAGCAGTACTTC. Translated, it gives CASSEYAPYEQYF.